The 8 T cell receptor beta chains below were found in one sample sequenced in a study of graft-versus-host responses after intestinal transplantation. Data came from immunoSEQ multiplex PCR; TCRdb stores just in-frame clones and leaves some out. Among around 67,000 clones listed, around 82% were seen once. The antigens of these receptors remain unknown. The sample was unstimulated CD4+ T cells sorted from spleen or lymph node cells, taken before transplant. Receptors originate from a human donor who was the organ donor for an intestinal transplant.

The CDR3 region is CASGTTNEKLFF. The CDR3 region has the DNA TGTGCCAGCGGGACAACTAATGAAAAACTGTTTTTT. This chain uses TRBV19 with TRBJ1-4; D is unresolved. The germline V gene has CDR1 LNHDA and CDR2 SQIVND (reference sequence). Trimming shortened V by 9 bases and J by 0 bases, and 5 bases separated the two germline ends. The CDR3 covers 12 residues.

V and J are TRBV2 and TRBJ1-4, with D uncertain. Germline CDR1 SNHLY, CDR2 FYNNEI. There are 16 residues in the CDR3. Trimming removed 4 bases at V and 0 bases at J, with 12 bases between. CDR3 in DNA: TGTGCCAGCAGTGGAGGAATCTCGGCAACTAATGAAAAACTGTTTTTT. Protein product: CASSGGISATNEKLFF.

Here the CDR3 reads CASSMGGGTYEQYV. Written as DNA, the CDR3 is TGTGCCAGCAGTATGGGTGGAGGCACCTACGAGCAGTACGTC. The chain recombines TRBV6-1 with TRBJ2-7, with D possibly matching TRBD2 (5 bases). CDR1 is MNHNS, CDR2 SASEGT, per germline. This CDR3 contains 14 residues. The ends were cut back, 5 bases at V and 2 bases at J, with 13 bases in the middle.

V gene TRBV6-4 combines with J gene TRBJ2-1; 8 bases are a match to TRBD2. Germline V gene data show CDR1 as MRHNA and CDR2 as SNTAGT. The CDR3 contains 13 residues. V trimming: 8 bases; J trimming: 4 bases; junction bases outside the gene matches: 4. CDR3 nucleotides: TGTGCCAGCCGGGGGGGCCCTTACAATGAGCAGTTCTTC. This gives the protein CASRGGPYNEQFF.

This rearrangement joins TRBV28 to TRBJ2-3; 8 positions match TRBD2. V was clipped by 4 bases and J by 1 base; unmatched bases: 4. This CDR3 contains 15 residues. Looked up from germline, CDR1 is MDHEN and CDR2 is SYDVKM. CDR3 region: CASSSPGGGTDTQYF. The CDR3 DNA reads TGTGCCAGCAGTTCCCCGGGGGGGGGCACAGATACGCAGTATTTT. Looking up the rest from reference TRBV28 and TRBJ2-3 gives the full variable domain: DVKVTQSSRYLVKRTGEKVFLECVQDMDHENMFWYRQDPGLGLRLIYFSYDVKMKEKGDIPEGYSVSREKKERFSLILESASTNQTSMYLCASSSPGGGTDTQYFGPGTRLTVL.

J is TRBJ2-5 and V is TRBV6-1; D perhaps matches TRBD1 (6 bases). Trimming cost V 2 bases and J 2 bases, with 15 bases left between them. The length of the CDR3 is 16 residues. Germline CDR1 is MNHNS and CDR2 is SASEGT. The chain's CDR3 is CASSESGRGLQETQYF. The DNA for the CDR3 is TGTGCCAGCAGTGAAAGCGGCAGGGGTCTTCAAGAGACCCAGTACTTC.

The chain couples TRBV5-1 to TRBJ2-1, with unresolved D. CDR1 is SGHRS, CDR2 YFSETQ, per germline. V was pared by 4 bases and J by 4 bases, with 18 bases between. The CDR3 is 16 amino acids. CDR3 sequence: CASSRNGGLLYNEQFF. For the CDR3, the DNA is TGCGCCAGCAGCCGAAACGGTGGGCTACTTTACAATGAGCAGTTCTTC.

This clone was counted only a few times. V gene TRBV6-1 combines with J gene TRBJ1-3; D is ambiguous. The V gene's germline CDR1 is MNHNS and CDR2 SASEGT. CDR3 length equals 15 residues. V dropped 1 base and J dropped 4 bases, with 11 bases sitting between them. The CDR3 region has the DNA TGTGCCAGCAGTGAAGGATGGGCCCCCGGAAACACCATATATTTT. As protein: CASSEGWAPGNTIYF.